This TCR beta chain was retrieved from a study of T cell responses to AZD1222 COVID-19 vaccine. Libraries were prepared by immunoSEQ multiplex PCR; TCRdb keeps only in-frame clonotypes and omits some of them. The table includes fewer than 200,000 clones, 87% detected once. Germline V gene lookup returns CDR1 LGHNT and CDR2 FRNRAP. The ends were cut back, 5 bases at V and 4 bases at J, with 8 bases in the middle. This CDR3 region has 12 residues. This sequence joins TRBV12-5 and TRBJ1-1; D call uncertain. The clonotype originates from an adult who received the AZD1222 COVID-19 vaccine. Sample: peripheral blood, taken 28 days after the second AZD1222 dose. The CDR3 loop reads CASGARVTEAFF. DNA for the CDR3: TGTGCTAGTGGTGCACGGGTCACTGAAGCTTTCTTT.